This TCR beta chain was observed in a study of shared clonotypes between healthy human individuals. Findings and caveats of the study: The generation probabilities recorded for non-shared clonotypes fell below those of clonotypes shared by all four donors.

The data were produced by immunoSEQ multiplex PCR, yet TCRdb's version contains in-frame clones alone and is incomplete. The table includes 2 million to 2.5 million clones, about nine tenths detected once. A note on this clone: The antigen is undetermined.

The sample taken for sequencing was naive CD4+ T cells from PBMCs. Subset indicated: CD45RA+ positively selected. This sequence originates from a man aged 18 to 30 in good health. Some clones in this sample may be carry-over from other donors' samples.

CDR3 DNA sequence: TGCGCCAGCAGCTTGGTGGCGACAGGGTCTGGGGCCAACGTCCTGACTTTC. It specifies CASSLVATGSGANVLTF. The J gene is TRBJ2-6, the V gene TRBV5-1; TRBD1 matches at 7 bases. Looked up from germline, CDR1 is SGHRS and CDR2 is YFSETQ. The CDR3 runs 17 residues. Trimming took 0 bases from V and 1 from J; bases not matched to a gene: 4.